These T cell receptor beta chains were read from a single sample in a study of blood T cell repertoires in COVID-19. Assay: immunoSEQ multiplex PCR; the TCRdb copy retains only in-frame clones and omits some. Among 65,000 to 95,000 clones listed, approximately 80% were seen once. The sample taken for sequencing was peripheral blood. Receptors originate from a woman aged 40 to 55 with active or convalescent COVID-19. The CDR3 runs from the conserved cysteine through the conserved F or W. Fields, in order: J gene, clone size, D gene, V gene, CDR3 protein, CDR3 DNA. The D gene is left open where the match is weak. Only part of the rows carry a size: once, few, many, or a class if the clone is expanded.

J: TRBJ1-4; size: .; D: TRBD1; V: TRBV29-1; CDR3: CSVEEGQGSTNEKLFF; DNA: TGCAGCGTTGAAGAGGGACAGGGGAGCACTAATGAAAAACTGTTTTTT
J: TRBJ1-1; size: .; D: .; V: TRBV28; CDR3: CASSLSPFARYEAFF; DNA: TGTGCCAGCAGTTTAAGCCCGTTCGCAAGATATGAAGCTTTCTTT
J: TRBJ1-2; size: .; D: TRBD1; V: TRBV13; CDR3: CASSATGYGYTF; DNA: TGTGCCAGCAGCGCGACAGGGTATGGCTACACCTTC
J: TRBJ1-3; size: .; D: .; V: TRBV9; CDR3: CASSGRTAGNTIYF; DNA: TGTGCCAGCAGCGGGCGGACAGCTGGAAACACCATATATTTT
J: TRBJ2-1; size: .; D: .; V: TRBV10-3; CDR3: CAIGLGGGDEQFF; DNA: TGTGCCATCGGACTAGGAGGGGGGGATGAGCAGTTCTTC
J: TRBJ2-2; size: .; D: .; V: TRBV5-4; CDR3: CASTSLNTGELFF; DNA: TGTGCCAGCACGTCGTTGAACACCGGGGAGCTGTTTTTT
J: TRBJ1-2; size: .; D: .; V: TRBV19; CDR3: CATRGYGYTF; DNA: TGTGCCACTCGGGGTTATGGCTACACCTTC
J: TRBJ2-1; size: .; D: TRBD2; V: TRBV7-2; CDR3: CASSLTGLVSDEQFF; DNA: TGTGCCAGCAGCTTGACGGGACTAGTAAGCGATGAGCAGTTCTTC
J: TRBJ2-7; size: once; D: .; V: TRBV19; CDR3: CASSKGVAYEQYF; DNA: TGTGCCAGTAGTAAAGGGGTGGCCTACGAGCAGTACTTC
J: TRBJ1-4; size: few; D: .; V: TRBV27; CDR3: CASSLKAPPRFWDEKLFF; DNA: TGTGCCAGCAGTTTAAAAGCCCCCCCCAGGTTCTGGGATGAAAAACTGTTTTTT
J: TRBJ1-6; size: .; D: .; V: TRBV3-1/TRBV3-2; CDR3: CASSYPTGPLHF; DNA: TGTGCCAGCAGCTACCCCACTGGACCCCTCCACTTT
J: TRBJ2-2; size: few; D: TRBD2; V: TRBV9; CDR3: CASSETSHTGELFF; DNA: TGTGCCAGCAGCGAGACTAGCCACACCGGGGAGCTGTTTTTT
J: TRBJ1-6; size: .; D: .; V: TRBV7-2; CDR3: CASSPGQTNNSPLHF; DNA: TGTGCCAGCAGCCCGGGACAAACCAATAATTCACCCCTCCACTTT
J: TRBJ1-6; size: once; D: .; V: TRBV28; CDR3: CAILGGTGMSSYNSPLHF; DNA: TGTGCCATACTCGGGGGTACCGGGATGAGCTCCTATAATTCACCCCTCCACTTT